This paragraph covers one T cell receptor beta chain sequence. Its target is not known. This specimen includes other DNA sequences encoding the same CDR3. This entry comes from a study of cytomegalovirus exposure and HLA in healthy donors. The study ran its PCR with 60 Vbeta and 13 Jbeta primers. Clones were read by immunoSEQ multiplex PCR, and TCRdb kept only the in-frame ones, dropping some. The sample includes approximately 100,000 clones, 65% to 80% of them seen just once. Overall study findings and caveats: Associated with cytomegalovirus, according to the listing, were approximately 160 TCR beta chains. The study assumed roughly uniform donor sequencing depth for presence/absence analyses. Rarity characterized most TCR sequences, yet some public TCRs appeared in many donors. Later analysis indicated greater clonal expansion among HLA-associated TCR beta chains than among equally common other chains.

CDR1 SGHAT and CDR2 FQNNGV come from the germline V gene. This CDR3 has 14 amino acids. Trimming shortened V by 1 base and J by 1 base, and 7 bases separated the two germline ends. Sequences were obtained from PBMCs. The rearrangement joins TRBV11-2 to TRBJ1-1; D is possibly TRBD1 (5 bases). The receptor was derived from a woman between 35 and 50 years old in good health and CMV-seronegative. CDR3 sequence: CASSLVGGNTEAFF. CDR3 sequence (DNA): TGTGCCAGCAGCTTAGTGGGGGGGAACACTGAAGCTTTCTTT.